This T cell receptor (beta chain) was identified in a study of OX40 agonist ivuxolimab in advanced cancers. Findings of the study overall: Antigen specificity remained undetermined for the expanded peripheral T cells. In the 0.1 to 3.0 mg/kg range, CD4+ and CD8+ blood T cells had expanded clonally by week 6.

The V segment lost 4 bases and the J segment 4 bases; nucleotides outside the gene matches: 3. Germline CDR1 and CDR2: SGHRS and YFSETQ. The CDR3 length is 14 residues. Points on this clone: Its specificity is unknown.

The protocol was immunoSEQ multiplex PCR, while the TCRdb copy is restricted to in-frame clones and leaves out a portion. The data contain 45,000 to 60,000 clones, about 90% of them singletons. V gene TRBV5-1 combines with J gene TRBJ2-3; 10 nucleotides match TRBD2. Sequencing used CD4+ or CD8+ T cells sorted from blood, obtained in a trial of the OX40 agonist ivuxolimab. The sequence was obtained from an adult with an advanced solid tumor such as melanoma, head and neck, liver or kidney cancer. The CDR3 DNA sequence: TGCGCCAGCAGCCCGGGGACTAGCGCAGATACGCAGTATTTT. It yields the protein CASSPGTSADTQYF. The whole variable domain, filled in from reference TRBV5-1 and TRBJ2-3, reads KAGVTQTPRYLIKTRGQQVTLSCSPISGHRSVSWYQQTPGQGLQFLFEYFSETQRNKGNFPGRFSGRQFSNSRSEMNVSTLELGDSALYLCASSPGTSADTQYFGPGTRLTVL.